Listed below are T cell receptor beta chains from one sample, sequenced in a study of cytomegalovirus exposure and HLA in healthy donors. Assay used: immunoSEQ multiplex PCR; TCRdb lists only in-frame clones, some missing. The sample lists under 200,000 clones; 65% to 90% were seen once. Sequencing used PBMCs. All receptors come from a young woman in good health and CMV-seronegative. The CDR3 runs from the conserved cysteine through the conserved F or W. The D gene is left open where the match is weak. Some rows have no size entry. The others give once, few or many, or a class for an expanded clone.

clone size: NA
J gene: TRBJ1-4
V gene: TRBV7-9
D gene: TRBD1
CDR3 DNA: TGTGCCAGCAGCCTACCCCAGGGGGCGGATGAAAAACTGTTTTTT
CDR3 protein: CASSLPQGADEKLFF

clone size: NA
J gene: TRBJ1-1
V gene: TRBV18
D gene: TRBD1
CDR3 DNA: TGTGCCAGCTCACGGGACAGGACTGAAGGTGAAGCTTTCTTT
CDR3 protein: CASSRDRTEGEAFF

clone size: few
J gene: TRBJ1-1
V gene: TRBV6-5
D gene: NA
CDR3 DNA: TGTGCCAGCAGAACCTCAGACAGGTTGAACACTGAAGCTTTCTTT
CDR3 protein: CASRTSDRLNTEAFF

clone size: NA
J gene: TRBJ1-6
V gene: TRBV19
D gene: TRBD1
CDR3 DNA: TGTGCCAGTAGCTCGACAGGGGGCGGCAATTCACCCCTCCACTTT
CDR3 protein: CASSSTGGGNSPLHF

clone size: once
J gene: TRBJ2-3
V gene: TRBV6-6
D gene: NA
CDR3 DNA: TGTGCCAGCACCCGACAGTACGGCACAGATACGCAGTATTTT
CDR3 protein: CASTRQYGTDTQYF

clone size: NA
J gene: TRBJ1-1
V gene: TRBV5-6
D gene: TRBD1
CDR3 DNA: TGTGCCAGCAGCCTACTGACAGGGCTTGAAGCTTTCTTT
CDR3 protein: CASSLLTGLEAFF

clone size: NA
J gene: TRBJ2-7
V gene: TRBV7-6
D gene: NA
CDR3 DNA: TGTGCCAGCAGCCCAAGCGGTCTGAGCTCCTACGAGCAGTACTTC
CDR3 protein: CASSPSGLSSYEQYF

clone size: NA
J gene: TRBJ1-1
V gene: TRBV27
D gene: NA
CDR3 DNA: TGTGCCAGCAGTTCGGACTTAACTGAAGCTTTCTTT
CDR3 protein: CASSSDLTEAFF

clone size: NA
J gene: TRBJ1-5
V gene: TRBV2
D gene: NA
CDR3 DNA: TGTGCCACCAGGAACCGGGACAACAATCAGCCCCAGCATTTT
CDR3 protein: CATRNRDNNQPQHF

clone size: NA
J gene: TRBJ2-7
V gene: TRBV2
D gene: NA
CDR3 DNA: TGTGCCAGCAGTCTTGGAGGTCCACCCGCCGAGCAGTACTTC
CDR3 protein: CASSLGGPPAEQYF

clone size: NA
J gene: TRBJ2-1
V gene: TRBV11-2
D gene: TRBD2
CDR3 DNA: TGTGCCAGCAGCCTGGCGACTAGCGGGGAAGGCGGTGAGCAGTTCTTC
CDR3 protein: CASSLATSGEGGEQFF

clone size: NA
J gene: TRBJ2-2
V gene: TRBV7-6
D gene: TRBD1
CDR3 DNA: TGTGCCAGCAGCCGAGGACAGGGGCGTCTCTTCACCGGGGAGCTGTTTTTT
CDR3 protein: CASSRGQGRLFTGELFF

clone size: NA
J gene: TRBJ2-2
V gene: TRBV6-6
D gene: TRBD1
CDR3 DNA: TGTGCCAGCAGCGGACAGGGCCACGGGGAGCTGTTTTTT
CDR3 protein: CASSGQGHGELFF

clone size: NA
J gene: TRBJ1-6
V gene: TRBV5-1
D gene: TRBD1
CDR3 DNA: TGCGCCAGCAGCTCCTGGGACAGGGAGGATCCACCCCTCCACTTT
CDR3 protein: CASSSWDREDPPLHF

clone size: NA
J gene: TRBJ2-7
V gene: TRBV4-1
D gene: TRBD1
CDR3 DNA: TGCGCCAGCAGCCAACTCCGTACAGGGGTGGACGAGCAGTACTTC
CDR3 protein: CASSQLRTGVDEQYF

clone size: NA
J gene: TRBJ2-4
V gene: TRBV10-3
D gene: TRBD1
CDR3 DNA: TGTGCCATCAGTTCGTCAGGGGGTTCCAAAAACATTCAGTACTTC
CDR3 protein: CAISSSGGSKNIQYF